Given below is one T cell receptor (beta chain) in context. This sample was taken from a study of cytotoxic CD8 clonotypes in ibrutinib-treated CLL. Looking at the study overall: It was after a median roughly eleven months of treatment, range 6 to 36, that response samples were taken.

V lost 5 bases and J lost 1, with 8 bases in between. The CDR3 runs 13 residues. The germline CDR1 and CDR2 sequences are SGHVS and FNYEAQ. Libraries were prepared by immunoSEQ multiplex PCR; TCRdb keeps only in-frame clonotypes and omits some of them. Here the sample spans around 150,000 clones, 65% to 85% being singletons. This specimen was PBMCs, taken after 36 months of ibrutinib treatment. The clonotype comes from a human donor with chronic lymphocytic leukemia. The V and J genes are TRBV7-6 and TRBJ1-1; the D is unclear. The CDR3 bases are TGTGCCAGCAGCCTAACATCGAACACTGAAGCTTTCTTT. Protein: CASSLTSNTEAFF.